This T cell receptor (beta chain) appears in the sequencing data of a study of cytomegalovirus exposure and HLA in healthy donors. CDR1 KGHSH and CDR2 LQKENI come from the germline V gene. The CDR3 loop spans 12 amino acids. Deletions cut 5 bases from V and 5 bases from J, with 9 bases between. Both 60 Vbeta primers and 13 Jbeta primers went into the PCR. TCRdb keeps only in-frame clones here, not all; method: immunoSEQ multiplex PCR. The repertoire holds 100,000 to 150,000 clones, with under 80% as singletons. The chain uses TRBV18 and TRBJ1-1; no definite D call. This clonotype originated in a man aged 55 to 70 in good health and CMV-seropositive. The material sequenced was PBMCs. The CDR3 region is CASSTLETEAFF. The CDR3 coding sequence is TGTGCCAGCTCAACGCTGGAGACTGAAGCTTTCTTT.